This entry is about one T cell receptor beta chain. The sample belongs to a study of blood T cell repertoires in COVID-19. TCRdb's table, derived via immunoSEQ multiplex PCR, lists solely in-frame clones and lacks some. The sample has 160,000 or so clones; roughly 89% are singletons. This receptor was obtained from a woman aged 65 to 85 with COVID-19, enrolled during active disease. The sample taken for sequencing was peripheral blood.

The CDR3, as DNA: TGTGCCAGCAGTCTACTAGGAAGCACAGATACGCAGTATTTT. It encodes CASSLLGSTDTQYF. This chain connects TRBV6-5 to TRBJ2-3; TRBD2 is a possible D gene (5 bases). The CDR3 has 14 amino acids. Trimming took off 5 bases at V and 0 bases at J, with 9 bases between the two ends. Germline assignment: CDR1 MNHEY and CDR2 SVGAGI.